The 7 T cell receptor beta chains presented below share a single source sample, sequenced in a study of identical twins. TCRdb processed the 5' RACE reads anew with MiXCR; each CDR3 protein has one entry. The repertoire holds about 210,000 distinct CDR3 sequences, with approximately 9% as singletons. Sequenced input: memory (CD45RO+) T cells sorted from blood. The receptors were sampled from a woman aged 18-35 years in good health.

This clonotype was observed many times. The J gene is TRBJ2-7, the V gene TRBV11-3; 9 nucleotides agree with TRBD1. CDR1 is SGHNT and CDR2 is YENEEA in the germline V gene. Trimming removed 0 bases from V and 5 bases from J; junction bases left unmatched: 5. The CDR3 is made up of 15 amino acids. The CDR3 here is CASSLEGDRVHEQYF. DNA of the CDR3: TGTGCCAGCAGCTTAGAAGGGGACAGGGTCCACGAGCAGTACTTC.

This clonotype was recorded at least ten times. The V and J genes are TRBV6-6 and TRBJ2-2, with 10 positions matching TRBD2. The V gene end was trimmed by 6 bases and the J gene end by 4 bases; junction bases not matched to a gene: 5. CDR1 and CDR2 from the germline V gene are MNHNY and SVGAGI (reference sequence). This CDR3 has 15 amino acids. CDR3 protein: CASRPTSGTTGELFF. Here the CDR3 DNA reads TGTGCCAGCAGGCCAACTAGCGGGACCACCGGGGAGCTGTTTTTT.

The rearrangement uses TRBV12-3 or TRBV12-4 and TRBJ1-5, with TRBD1 as a possible D gene (6 bases). Trimming cost V 8 bases and J 1 base, with 15 bases left between them. This CDR3 is built from 15 residues. The CDR3 reads CASVEGEVSNQPQHF. The CDR3 DNA reads TGTGCCAGCGTTGAGGGGGAGGTGAGCAATCAGCCCCAGCATTTT.

V and J are TRBV10-3 and TRBJ2-3; no clear D gene. This CDR3 contains 11 residues. Between the trimmed V and J ends, which lost 3 bases and 2 bases, there was a span of 0 bases. Germline CDR1 and CDR2: ENHRY and SYGVKD. CDR3: CAISDTDTQYF. Written as DNA, the CDR3 is TGTGCCATCAGTGACACAGATACGCAGTATTTT.

This clonotype came up a few times. This rearrangement joins TRBV7-8 to TRBJ2-5, with D perhaps matching TRBD1 (5 bases). This CDR3 contains 14 residues. V lost 2 bases to trimming and J lost 2 bases, with 9 bases between them. Germline V gene data show CDR1 as SGHVS and CDR2 as FQNEAQ. The CDR3 DNA sequence: TGTGCCAGCAGCTTACGACAGCAACAAGAGACCCAGTACTTC. This sequence encodes CASSLRQQQETQYF.

The rearrangement joins TRBV6-1 to TRBJ1-2, with TRBD1 matching 9 bases. V gave up 6 bases and J gave up 6 bases; unmatched junction bases: 5. The CDR3 spans 13 residues. Per the germline V gene, CDR1 is MNHNS and CDR2 is SASEGT. This CDR3 reads CASRGTGIHGYTF. CDR3 DNA sequence: TGTGCCAGCAGAGGGACAGGGATTCATGGCTACACCTTC.

The table lists this clonotype with a few counts. The chain links TRBV24-1 to TRBJ2-7; TRBD2 is a possible D gene (5 bases). CDR3 size: 15 residues. Trimming stripped 3 bases from V and 5 bases from J, with 16 bases between. The germline gives CDR1 KGHDR, CDR2 SFDVKD. The CDR3 spells CATSDSRGPDHEQYF. The CDR3 DNA follows: TGTGCCACCAGTGATAGCCGCGGGCCGGACCACGAGCAGTACTTC.